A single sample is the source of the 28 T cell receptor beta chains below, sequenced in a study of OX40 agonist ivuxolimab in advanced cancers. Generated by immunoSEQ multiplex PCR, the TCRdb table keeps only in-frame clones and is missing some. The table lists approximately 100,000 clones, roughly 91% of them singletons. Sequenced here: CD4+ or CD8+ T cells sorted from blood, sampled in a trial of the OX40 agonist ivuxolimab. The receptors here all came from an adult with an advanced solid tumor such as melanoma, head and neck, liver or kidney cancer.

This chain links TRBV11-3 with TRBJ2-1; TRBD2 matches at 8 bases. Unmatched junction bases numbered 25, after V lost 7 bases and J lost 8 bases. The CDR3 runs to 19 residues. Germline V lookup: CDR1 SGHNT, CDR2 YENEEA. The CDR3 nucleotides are TGTGCCAGCACATCGGGGGGGTACTTTGGGACTAGTATCTTCTATGAGCAGTTCTTC. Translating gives CASTSGGYFGTSIFYEQFF. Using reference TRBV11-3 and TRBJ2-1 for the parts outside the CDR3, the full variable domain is EAGVVQSPRYKIIEKKQPVAFWCNPISGHNTLYWYLQNLGQGPELLIRYENEEAVDDSQLPKDRFSAERLKGVDSTLKIQPAELGDSAVYLCASTSGGYFGTSIFYEQFFGPGTRLTVL.

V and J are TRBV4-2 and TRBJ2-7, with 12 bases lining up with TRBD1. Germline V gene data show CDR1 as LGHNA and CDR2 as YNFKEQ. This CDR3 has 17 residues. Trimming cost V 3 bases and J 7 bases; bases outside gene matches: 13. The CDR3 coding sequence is TGTGCCAGCAGCCATTCTGAGACGGGACAGGGGGCGAAAGAGCAGTACTTC. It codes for CASSHSETGQGAKEQYF.

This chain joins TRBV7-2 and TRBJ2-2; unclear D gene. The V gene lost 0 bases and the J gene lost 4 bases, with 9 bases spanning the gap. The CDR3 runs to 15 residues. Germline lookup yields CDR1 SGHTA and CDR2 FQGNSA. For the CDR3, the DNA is TGTGCCAGCAGCTTAGCGTCGACTCTCACCGGGGAGCTGTTTTTT. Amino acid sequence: CASSLASTLTGELFF. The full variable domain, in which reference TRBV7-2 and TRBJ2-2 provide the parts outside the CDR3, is GAGVSQSPSNKVTEKGKDVELRCDPISGHTALYWYRQSLGQGLEFLIYFQGNSAPDKSGLPSDRFSAERTGGSVSTLTIQRTQQEDSAVYLCASSLASTLTGELFFGEGSRLTVL.

The CDR3, as DNA: TGTGCCAGCAGCTTAGGGGGTTTCGGAAACACCATATATTTT. This gives the protein CASSLGGFGNTIYF. The chain links TRBV7-6 to TRBJ1-3; D is unclear. Trimming removed 1 base at V and 4 bases at J, with 8 bases between. The CDR3 is 14 residues long. Germline V lookup: CDR1 SGHVS, CDR2 FNYEAQ.

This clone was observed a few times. The DNA of the CDR3 is TGTGCCAGTAGTTTTGGGACGAGCACTGAAGCTTTCTTT. Translating it yields CASSFGTSTEAFF. J is TRBJ1-1 and V is TRBV19; perhaps TRBD1 as D (5 bases). Trimming shortened V by 5 bases and J by 4 bases, and 11 bases separated the two germline ends. This CDR3 is built from 13 residues. Germline CDR1 LNHDA, CDR2 SQIVND (reference sequence).

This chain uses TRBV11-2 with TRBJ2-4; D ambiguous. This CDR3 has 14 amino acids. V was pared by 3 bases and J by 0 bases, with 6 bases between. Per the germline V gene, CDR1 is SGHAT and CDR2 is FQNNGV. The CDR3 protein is CASSFPLAKNIQYF. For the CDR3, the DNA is TGTGCCAGCAGCTTCCCGCTAGCCAAAAACATTCAGTACTTC.

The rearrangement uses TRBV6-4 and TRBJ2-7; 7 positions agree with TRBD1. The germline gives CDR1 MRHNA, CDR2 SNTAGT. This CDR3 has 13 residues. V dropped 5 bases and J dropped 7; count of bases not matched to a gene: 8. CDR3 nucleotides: TGTGCCAGCAGTCCTCTAGGGGGCGGGGAGCAGTACTTC. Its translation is CASSPLGGGEQYF.

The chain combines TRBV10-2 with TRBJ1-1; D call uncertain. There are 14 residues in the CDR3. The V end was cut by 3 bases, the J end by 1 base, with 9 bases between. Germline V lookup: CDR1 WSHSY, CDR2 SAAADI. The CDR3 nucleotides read TGCGCCAGCAGTGATACGCTCAAGAACACTGAAGCTTTCTTT. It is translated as CASSDTLKNTEAFF.

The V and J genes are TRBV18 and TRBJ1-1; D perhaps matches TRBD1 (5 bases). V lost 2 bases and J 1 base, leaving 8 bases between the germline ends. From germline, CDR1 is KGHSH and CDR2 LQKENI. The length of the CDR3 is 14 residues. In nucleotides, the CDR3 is TGTGCCAGCTCACCAGAAACAGGGAACACTGAAGCTTTCTTT. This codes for CASSPETGNTEAFF.

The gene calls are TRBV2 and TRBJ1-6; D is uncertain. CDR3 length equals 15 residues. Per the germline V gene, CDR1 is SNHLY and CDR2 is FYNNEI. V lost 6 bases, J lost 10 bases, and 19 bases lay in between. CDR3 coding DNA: TGTGCCAGCAGATATAAGGGCCCTTTGAGGTCACCCCTCCACTTT. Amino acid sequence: CASRYKGPLRSPLHF.

The CDR3 DNA reads as TGTGCCAGCAGTCCCGAGGTTGGGCCCCAGCATTTT. This encodes CASSPEVGPQHF. The V and J genes are TRBV28 and TRBJ1-5, with D unresolved. Germline loops: CDR1 MDHEN, CDR2 SYDVKM. This CDR3 is 12 amino acids long. V was shortened by 5 bases and J by 9 bases, with 11 bases between the two germline ends.

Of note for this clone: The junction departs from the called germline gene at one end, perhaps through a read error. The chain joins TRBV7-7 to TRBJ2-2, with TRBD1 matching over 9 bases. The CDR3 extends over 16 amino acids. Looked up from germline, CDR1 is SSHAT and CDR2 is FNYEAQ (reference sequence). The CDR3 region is CASSSRQGVDTGELFF. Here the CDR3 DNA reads TGTGCTAGCAGCTCCAGACAGGGGGTGGACACCGGGGAGCTGTTTTTT.

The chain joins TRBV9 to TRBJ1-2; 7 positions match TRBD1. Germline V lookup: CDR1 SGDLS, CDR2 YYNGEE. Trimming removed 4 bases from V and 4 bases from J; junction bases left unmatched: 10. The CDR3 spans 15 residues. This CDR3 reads CASSPNQGEAYGYTF. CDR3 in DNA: TGTGCCAGCAGCCCCAACCAGGGGGAAGCCTATGGCTACACCTTC.

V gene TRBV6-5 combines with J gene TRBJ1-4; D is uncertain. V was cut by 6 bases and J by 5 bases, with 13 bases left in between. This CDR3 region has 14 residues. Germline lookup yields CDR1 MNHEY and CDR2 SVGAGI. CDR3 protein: CASSLRRTNEKLFF. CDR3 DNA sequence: TGTGCCAGCAGCCTCAGGAGAACGAATGAAAAACTGTTTTTT.

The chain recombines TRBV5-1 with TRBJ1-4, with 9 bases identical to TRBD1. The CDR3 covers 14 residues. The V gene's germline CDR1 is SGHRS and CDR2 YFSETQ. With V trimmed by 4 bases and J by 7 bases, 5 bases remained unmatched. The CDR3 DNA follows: TGCGCCAGCAGCGTACAGGGGGCGCGTGAAAAACTGTTTTTT. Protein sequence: CASSVQGAREKLFF. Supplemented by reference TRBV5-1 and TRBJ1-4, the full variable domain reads KAGVTQTPRYLIKTRGQQVTLSCSPISGHRSVSWYQQTPGQGLQFLFEYFSETQRNKGNFPGRFSGRQFSNSRSEMNVSTLELGDSALYLCASSVQGAREKLFFGSGTQLSVL.

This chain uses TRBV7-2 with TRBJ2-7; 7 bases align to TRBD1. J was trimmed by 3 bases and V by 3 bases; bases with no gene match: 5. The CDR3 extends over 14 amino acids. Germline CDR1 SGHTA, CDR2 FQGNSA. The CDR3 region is CASSLGQTGYEQYF. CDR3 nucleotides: TGTGCCAGCAGCTTGGGACAGACGGGCTACGAGCAGTACTTC.

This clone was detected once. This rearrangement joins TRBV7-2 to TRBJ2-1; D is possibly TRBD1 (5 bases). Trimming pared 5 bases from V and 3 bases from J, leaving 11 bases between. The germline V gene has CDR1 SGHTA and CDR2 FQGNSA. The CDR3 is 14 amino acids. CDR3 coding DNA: TGTGCCAGCAGCGACAGACTGGGCTACAATGAGCAGTTCTTC. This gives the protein CASSDRLGYNEQFF.

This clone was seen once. DNA of the CDR3: TGCGCCAGCAGCTTGGGCGAGGGACGGGGAAGGATTGAGCAGTTCTTC. As protein: CASSLGEGRGRIEQFF. The V gene is TRBV5-1, the J gene TRBJ2-1, with D perhaps being TRBD1 or TRBD2 (5 bases each). The CDR3 sequence is 16 residues long. Trimming pared 0 bases from V and 9 bases from J, leaving 19 bases between. Looked up from germline, CDR1 is SGHRS and CDR2 is YFSETQ.

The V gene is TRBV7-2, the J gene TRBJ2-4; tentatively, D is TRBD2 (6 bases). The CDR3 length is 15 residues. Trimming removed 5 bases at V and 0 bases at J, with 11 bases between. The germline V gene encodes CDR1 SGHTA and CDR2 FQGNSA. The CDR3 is CASSPRGLAKNIQYF. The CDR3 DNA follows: TGTGCCAGCAGCCCCCGGGGACTAGCCAAAAACATTCAGTACTTC.

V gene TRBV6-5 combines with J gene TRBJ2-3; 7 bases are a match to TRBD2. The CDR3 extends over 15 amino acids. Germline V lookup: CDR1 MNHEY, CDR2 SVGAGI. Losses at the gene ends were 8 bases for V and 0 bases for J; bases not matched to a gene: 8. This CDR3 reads CASATGGRSTDTQYF. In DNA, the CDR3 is TGTGCCAGCGCGACGGGAGGTCGTAGCACAGATACGCAGTATTTT.

The CDR3 reads CASSLGTVYQETQYF. CDR3 in DNA: TGCGCCAGCAGCCTAGGGACGGTGTACCAAGAGACCCAGTACTTC. The rearrangement links TRBV5-1 to TRBJ2-5, with D perhaps assigned TRBD1 or TRBD2 (5 bases each). The CDR3 sequence is 15 residues long. The V end was cut by 4 bases, the J end by 0 bases, with 13 bases between. Germline CDR1 is SGHRS and CDR2 is YFSETQ.

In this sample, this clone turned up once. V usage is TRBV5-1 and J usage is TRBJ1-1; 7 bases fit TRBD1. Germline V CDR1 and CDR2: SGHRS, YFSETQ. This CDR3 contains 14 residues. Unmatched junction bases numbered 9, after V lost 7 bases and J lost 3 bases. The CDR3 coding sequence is TGCGCCAGCGTCCGCTCAGGGGGTGACACTGAAGCTTTCTTT. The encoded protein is CASVRSGGDTEAFF.

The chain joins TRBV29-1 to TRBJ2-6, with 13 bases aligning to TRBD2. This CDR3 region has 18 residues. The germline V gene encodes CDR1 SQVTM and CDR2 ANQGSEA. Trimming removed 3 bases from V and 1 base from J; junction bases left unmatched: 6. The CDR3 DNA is TGCAGCGTTGATTCCACTAGCGGGAGGGGATCTGGGGCCAACGTCCTGACTTTC. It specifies CSVDSTSGRGSGANVLTF.

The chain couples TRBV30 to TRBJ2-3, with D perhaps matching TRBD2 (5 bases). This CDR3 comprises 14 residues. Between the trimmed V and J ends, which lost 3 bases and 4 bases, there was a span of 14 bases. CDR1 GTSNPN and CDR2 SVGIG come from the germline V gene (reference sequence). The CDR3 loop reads CAWRIAKPPDTQYF. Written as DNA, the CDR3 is TGTGCCTGGAGAATAGCGAAACCCCCAGATACGCAGTATTTT.

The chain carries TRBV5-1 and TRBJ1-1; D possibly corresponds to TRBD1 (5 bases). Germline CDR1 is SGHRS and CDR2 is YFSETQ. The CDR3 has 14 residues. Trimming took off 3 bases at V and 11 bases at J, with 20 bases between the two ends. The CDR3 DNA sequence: TGCGCCAGCAGCTCCGGGGACCAAGGGAAGGAGGCTTTCTTT. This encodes CASSSGDQGKEAFF.

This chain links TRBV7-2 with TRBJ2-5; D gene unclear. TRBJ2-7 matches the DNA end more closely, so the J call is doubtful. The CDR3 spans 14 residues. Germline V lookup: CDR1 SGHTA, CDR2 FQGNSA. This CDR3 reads CASSNNRVGYEQYF. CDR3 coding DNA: TGTGCCAGCAGCAACAATAGAGTGGGCTACGAGCAGTACTTC.

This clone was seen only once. The CDR3 loop reads CASSPITITSTDTQYF. The CDR3 DNA reads TGTGCCAGCAGCCCAATCACTATTACTAGCACAGATACGCAGTATTTT. This chain joins TRBV7-2 and TRBJ2-3; D unresolved. Deletions cut 5 bases from V and 0 bases from J, with 15 bases between. This CDR3 has 16 amino acids. Germline V lookup: CDR1 SGHTA, CDR2 FQGNSA.

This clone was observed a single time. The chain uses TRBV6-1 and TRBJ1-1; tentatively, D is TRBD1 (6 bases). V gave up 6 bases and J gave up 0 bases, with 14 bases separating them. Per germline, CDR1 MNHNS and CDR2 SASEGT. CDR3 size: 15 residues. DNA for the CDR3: TGTGCCAGCAGCGAACAGGGAACCATGAACACTGAAGCTTTCTTT. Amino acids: CASSEQGTMNTEAFF.